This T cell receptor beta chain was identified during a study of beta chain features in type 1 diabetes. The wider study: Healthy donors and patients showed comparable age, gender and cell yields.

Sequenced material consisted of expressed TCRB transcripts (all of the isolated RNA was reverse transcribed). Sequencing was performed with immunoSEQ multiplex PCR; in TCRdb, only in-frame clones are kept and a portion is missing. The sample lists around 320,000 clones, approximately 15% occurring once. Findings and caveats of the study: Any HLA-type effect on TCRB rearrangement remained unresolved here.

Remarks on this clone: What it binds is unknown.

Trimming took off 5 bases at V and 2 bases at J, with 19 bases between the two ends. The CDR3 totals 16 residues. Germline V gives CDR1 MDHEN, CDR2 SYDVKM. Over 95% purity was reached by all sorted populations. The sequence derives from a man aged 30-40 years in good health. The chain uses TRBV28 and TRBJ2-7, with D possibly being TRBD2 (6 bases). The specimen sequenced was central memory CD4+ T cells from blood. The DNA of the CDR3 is TGTGCCAGCAGTCCTACTCGGGGTAGCGGTACCTACGAGCAGTACGTC. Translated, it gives CASSPTRGSGTYEQYV.